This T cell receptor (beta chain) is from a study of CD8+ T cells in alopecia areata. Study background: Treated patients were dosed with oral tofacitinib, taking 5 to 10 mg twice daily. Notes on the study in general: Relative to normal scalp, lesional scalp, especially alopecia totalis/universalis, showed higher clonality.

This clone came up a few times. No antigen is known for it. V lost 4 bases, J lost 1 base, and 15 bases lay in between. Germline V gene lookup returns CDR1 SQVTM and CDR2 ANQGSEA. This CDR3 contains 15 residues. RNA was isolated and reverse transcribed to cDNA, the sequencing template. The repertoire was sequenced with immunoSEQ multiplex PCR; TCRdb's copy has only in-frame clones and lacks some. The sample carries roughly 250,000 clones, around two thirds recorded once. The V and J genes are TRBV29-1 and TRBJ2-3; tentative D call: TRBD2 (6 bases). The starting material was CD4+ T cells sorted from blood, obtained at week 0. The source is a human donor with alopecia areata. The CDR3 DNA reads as TGCAGCGTTGTATTCCCCAGGAGGGGCACAGATACGCAGTATTTT. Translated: CSVVFPRRGTDTQYF.